Listed here are 9 T cell receptor beta chains from one sample, sequenced in a study of preoperative IRX-2 immunotherapy in early breast cancer. Produced via immunoSEQ multiplex PCR; TCRdb's table is partial and in-frame only. Among 25,000 to 30,000 clones listed, roughly four fifths were seen once. Treatment defined: preoperative locoregional IRX-2 cytokine immunotherapy. This sample was taken from a patient treated with IRX-2 immunotherapy. Every receptor here comes from a human donor with breast cancer.

This clone was detected only once. The rearrangement uses TRBV19 and TRBJ2-5; TRBD2 aligns across 7 bases. CDR1 and CDR2 from the germline V gene are LNHDA and SQIVND (reference sequence). Trimming removed 4 bases from V and 2 bases from J; junction bases left unmatched: 1. This CDR3 is 13 amino acids long. CDR3 DNA: TGTGCCAGTAGTAAACTAGCGCAAGAGACCCAGTACTTC. It codes for CASSKLAQETQYF.

The chain employs TRBV29-1 and TRBJ2-7, with D perhaps matching TRBD1 (6 bases). The CDR3 is 13 amino acids. V shed 5 bases and J shed 0 bases, with 11 bases lying between them. Germline values: CDR1 SQVTM, CDR2 ANQGSEA. The CDR3: CSVTGTLSYEQYF. The DNA for the CDR3 is TGCAGCGTTACCGGGACACTCTCCTACGAGCAGTACTTC.

The chain carries TRBV18 and TRBJ1-3; D gene uncertain. V shed 5 bases and J shed 0 bases, with 11 bases lying between them. Germline assignment: CDR1 KGHSH and CDR2 LQKENI. The CDR3 has 15 amino acids. CDR3 amino acids: CASSRGRDSGNTIYF. CDR3 coding DNA: TGTGCCAGCTCAAGAGGACGGGACTCTGGAAACACCATATATTTT.

The chain carries TRBV28 and TRBJ2-2; no definite D call. The CDR3 is made up of 15 amino acids. V was shortened by 0 bases and J by 0 bases, with 5 bases between the two germline ends. The germline V gene encodes CDR1 MDHEN and CDR2 SYDVKM. This chain's CDR3 is CASSLWASNTGELFF. The CDR3 coding sequence is TGTGCCAGCAGTTTATGGGCCTCGAACACCGGGGAGCTGTTTTTT.

The chain joins TRBV7-8 to TRBJ2-7; 8 bases map to TRBD1. The CDR3 length is 14 residues. With V trimmed by 6 bases and J by 0 bases, 4 bases remained unmatched. The germline V gene has CDR1 SGHVS and CDR2 FQNEAQ. CDR3 amino acids: CASRGQASSYEQYF. As DNA, the CDR3 is TGTGCCAGCAGGGGACAGGCGAGCTCCTACGAGCAGTACTTC.

The chain uses TRBV5-1 and TRBJ2-3, with no clear D. The V end was cut by 0 bases, the J end by 0 bases, with 5 bases between. Germline V lookup: CDR1 SGHRS, CDR2 YFSETQ. The CDR3 spans 14 residues. The CDR3 is CASSLVFSTDTQYF. DNA for the CDR3: TGCGCCAGCAGCTTGGTCTTCAGCACAGATACGCAGTATTTT. Using reference TRBV5-1 and TRBJ2-3 for the parts outside the CDR3, the full variable domain is KAGVTQTPRYLIKTRGQQVTLSCSPISGHRSVSWYQQTPGQGLQFLFEYFSETQRNKGNFPGRFSGRQFSNSRSEMNVSTLELGDSALYLCASSLVFSTDTQYFGPGTRLTVL.

The V gene is TRBV6-8, the J gene TRBJ2-3; the match to TRBD2 covers 9 bases. Trimming removed 10 bases from V and 6 bases from J; junction bases left unmatched: 5. The CDR3 has 12 residues. Germline-derived CDR1 and CDR2 are MNHGY and SAAAGT. CDR3 sequence: CAISGSSDTQYF. The CDR3 nucleotides read TGTGCCATTAGCGGGAGTTCGGATACGCAGTATTTT.

The chain links TRBV7-6 to TRBJ2-7; the match to TRBD1 covers 7 bases. Germline V lookup: CDR1 SGHVS, CDR2 FNYEAQ. V was pared by 5 bases and J by 1 base, with 17 bases of the junction left unmatched. This CDR3 has 18 amino acids. CDR3 protein: CASSPYIGPQGSSYEQYF. As DNA, the CDR3 is TGTGCCAGCAGCCCCTACATAGGTCCACAGGGGAGTTCCTACGAGCAGTACTTC.

CDR3 sequence: CASSAGQGNTEAFF. Here the CDR3 DNA reads TGTGCCAGCAGTGCAGGACAGGGAAACACTGAAGCTTTCTTT. V gene TRBV6-8 combines with J gene TRBJ1-1; 8 nucleotides match TRBD1. J gave up 2 bases and V 5 bases, and 4 bases lay outside the gene matches. The germline V gene has CDR1 MNHGY and CDR2 SAAAGT. This CDR3 is 14 amino acids long.